A single sample gave rise to the 15 T cell receptor beta chains below, sequenced in a study of regulatory T cells in long-lasting Graves disease. The time point is: persistent/refractory GD, antithyroid drugs over 5 years with positive TRAb. Making the TCR library involved RNA that had been extracted from PBMCs. Both iRepertoire HTBI primers and Arm-PCR of CDR3 regions were used to build the TCR beta libraries. TCRdb re-derived calls from the multiplex PCR reads in MiXCR, one entry per CDR3 protein. This sample has about 460,000 distinct CDR3 sequences; roughly 23% occur once, and the top ten carry roughly 13%. Sequencing was performed on peripheral blood mononuclear cells (PBMCs), taken when the disease was refractory, from a patient treated with antithyroid drugs. The receptor set was obtained from a female donor with Graves disease.

This clonotype was seen a few times. The chain combines TRBV5-1 with TRBJ2-2, with D tentatively TRBD1 (6 bases). CDR3 length: 15 amino acids. Germline CDR1 SGHRS, CDR2 YFSETQ. Trimming removed 5 bases from V and 0 bases from J, with 11 bases in between. The CDR3 DNA is TGCGCCAGCAGGAAAGACAGGACGAACACCGGGGAGCTGTTTTTT. Protein product: CASRKDRTNTGELFF.

The rearrangement joins TRBV19 to TRBJ1-5; 7 bases fit TRBD1. This CDR3 is built from 16 residues. Germline CDR1 LNHDA, CDR2 SQIVND (reference sequence). V was clipped by 5 bases and J by 2 bases; unmatched bases: 9. CDR3 bases: TGTGCCAGTAGTCAACAGGGGAAGGGCCGCAATCAGCCCCAGCATTTT. Amino acid sequence: CASSQQGKGRNQPQHF.

This clonotype has a handful of counts. The rearrangement joins TRBV7-2 to TRBJ1-4; D gene unclear. Trimming stripped 0 bases from V and 6 bases from J, with 23 bases between. The CDR3 spans 19 residues. Germline CDR1 is SGHTA and CDR2 is FQGNSA. CDR3: CASSLASPSPYFAYEKLFF. CDR3 coding DNA: TGTGCCAGCAGCTTAGCGAGCCCTTCTCCTTATTTCGCCTATGAAAAACTGTTTTTT.

CDR3 in DNA: TGTGCCAGCAGCATCTCCCCACAGGGAAGCCATGGCTACACCTTC. Translating gives CASSISPQGSHGYTF. The chain uses TRBV9 and TRBJ1-2; perhaps TRBD1 as D (6 bases). V was shortened by 4 bases and J by 6 bases, with 19 bases between the two germline ends. Germline V gene sequence: CDR1 SGDLS, CDR2 YYNGEE. This CDR3 spans 15 amino acids. The entire variable domain, with the rest obtained from reference TRBV9 and TRBJ1-2, is as follows: DSGVTQTPKHLITATGQRVTLRCSPRSGDLSVYWYQQSLDQGLQFLIQYYNGEERAKGNILERFSAQQFPDLHSELNLSSLELGDSALYFCASSISPQGSHGYTFGSGTRLTVV.

This clonotype was found a few times. The V call is TRBV5-1, the J call TRBJ2-7; 11 positions match TRBD1. Germline V gene sequence: CDR1 SGHRS, CDR2 YFSETQ. With V trimmed by 2 bases and J by 7 bases, 5 bases remained unmatched. The CDR3 is made up of 14 amino acids. DNA of the CDR3: TGCGCCAGCAGCTTTCAGGACAGGGGGCAAGAGCAGTACTTC. Its translation is CASSFQDRGQEQYF. The whole variable domain, filled in from reference TRBV5-1 and TRBJ2-7, reads KAGVTQTPRYLIKTRGQQVTLSCSPISGHRSVSWYQQTPGQGLQFLFEYFSETQRNKGNFPGRFSGRQFSNSRSEMNVSTLELGDSALYLCASSFQDRGQEQYFGPGTRLTVT.

This clonotype was observed many times. The V gene is TRBV28, the J gene TRBJ1-5; D is unclear. The V gene's germline CDR1 is MDHEN and CDR2 SYDVKM. Trimming left V 1 base short and J 5 bases short, with 6 bases between. This CDR3 comprises 13 residues. The CDR3 protein is CASSLSGDQPQHF. As DNA, the CDR3 is TGTGCCAGCAGTTTATCCGGGGATCAGCCCCAGCATTTT.

This clonotype was counted at least ten times. The chain links TRBV11-1 to TRBJ2-7; D is undetermined. Germline assignment: CDR1 SGHAT and CDR2 FQDESV (reference sequence). V lost 1 base and J lost 8, with 15 bases in between. The CDR3 runs to 14 residues. CDR3 loop: CASSLDVGQNKQYF. CDR3 DNA sequence: TGTGCCAGCAGCTTAGATGTCGGGCAGAACAAGCAGTACTTC.

This clonotype was counted a few times. The chain combines TRBV13 with TRBJ2-7, with no clear D. In germline, CDR1 is PRHDT, CDR2 FYEKMQ (reference sequence). The V gene lost 5 bases and the J gene lost 2 bases, with 13 bases spanning the gap. This CDR3 contains 14 residues. The CDR3: CASSPGPATYEQYF. The CDR3 DNA reads TGTGCCAGCAGCCCCGGCCCCGCGACCTACGAGCAGTACTTC. The full variable domain, its missing parts supplied by reference TRBV13 and TRBJ2-7, is AAGVIQSPRHLIKEKRETATLKCYPIPRHDTVYWYQQGPGQDPQFLISFYEKMQSDKGSIPDRFSAQQFSDYHSELNMSSLELGDSALYFCASSPGPATYEQYFGPGTRLTVT.

This sequence joins TRBV20-1 and TRBJ1-1, with 8 bases lining up with TRBD1. This CDR3 comprises 15 residues. The V gene's germline CDR1 is DFQATT and CDR2 SNEGSKA (reference sequence). V trimming: 6 bases; J trimming: 4 bases; junction bases outside the gene matches: 13. CDR3 in DNA: TGCAGTGCCCCGACAGGGGCCGAACGGGGCACTGAAGCTTTCTTT. Amino acids: CSAPTGAERGTEAFF.

The table lists this clonotype with many counts. Sequence at one end of the junction differs from germline and may be a read error. The rearrangement joins TRBV7-7 to TRBJ2-7, with 7 bases fitting TRBD1. The V gene's germline CDR1 is SSHAT and CDR2 FNYEAQ (reference sequence). CDR3 length: 15 amino acids. CDR3 bases: TGTGCTAGCAGCCCGAGGACAGGCGTGGGGTACGAGCAGTACTTC. Its translation: CASSPRTGVGYEQYF.

This clonotype was seen a handful of times. The chain has TRBV7-2 and TRBJ1-6, with no clear D. The V end was cut by 6 bases, the J end by 7 bases, with 7 bases between. Germline CDR1 and CDR2: SGHTA and FQGNSA. This CDR3 has 12 amino acids. DNA of the CDR3: TGTGCCAGCAGGACCCCAAATTCACCCCTCCACTTT. The encoded protein is CASRTPNSPLHF.

The chain joins TRBV4-3 to TRBJ1-3; no firm D call. This CDR3 is built from 16 residues. Germline CDR1 LGHNA, CDR2 YSLEER. Between the trimmed V and J ends, which lost 0 bases and 0 bases, there was a span of 9 bases. CDR3 region: CASSQELSFSGNTIYF. Here the CDR3 DNA reads TGCGCCAGCAGCCAAGAATTAAGCTTCTCTGGAAACACCATATATTTT.

This clonotype was detected many times. The chain carries TRBV28 and TRBJ2-7; tentatively, D is TRBD1 (6 bases). The CDR3 contains 15 residues. Per the germline V gene, CDR1 is MDHEN and CDR2 is SYDVKM. V was shortened by 6 bases and J by 2 bases, with 17 bases between the two germline ends. The CDR3 DNA reads as TGTGCCAGCAGACCCCAGTGGGACACCACCTACGAGCAGTACTTC. This translates into CASRPQWDTTYEQYF. The whole variable domain, remainder taken from reference TRBV28 and TRBJ2-7, is DVKVTQSSRYLVKRTGEKVFLECVQDMDHENMFWYRQDPGLGLRLIYFSYDVKMKEKGDIPEGYSVSREKKERFSLILESASTNQTSMYLCASRPQWDTTYEQYFGPGTRLTVT.

This clonotype showed up just once. CDR3 in DNA: TGTGCCAGCAGCTTAACCTGGGGGAACAATCAGCCCCAGCATTTT. As protein: CASSLTWGNNQPQHF. The rearrangement joins TRBV7-2 to TRBJ1-5; possible D gene TRBD1, 5 bases. V gave up 2 bases and J gave up 3 bases, with 11 bases separating them. The V gene's germline CDR1 is SGHTA and CDR2 FQGNSA. The CDR3 loop spans 15 amino acids.

This clonotype was counted ten times or more. The V gene is TRBV7-2, the J gene TRBJ1-2, with D unclear. The germline gives CDR1 SGHTA, CDR2 FQGNSA. The CDR3 sequence is 14 residues long. V dropped 1 base and J dropped 1 base, with 7 bases sitting between them. The CDR3 is CASSLEPYNYGYTF. Written as DNA, the CDR3 is TGTGCCAGCAGCTTAGAACCCTATAACTATGGCTACACCTTC. Filled out from reference TRBV7-2 and TRBJ1-2, the complete variable domain reads GAGVSQSPSNKVTEKGKDVELRCDPISGHTALYWYRQSLGQGLEFLIYFQGNSAPDKSGLPSDRFSAERTGGSVSTLTIQRTQQEDSAVYLCASSLEPYNYGYTFGSGTRLTVV.